This TCR beta chain was sequenced in a study of immune evolution from preneoplasia to lung adenocarcinoma. After pathologic assessment, macro-dissection selected premalignant or tumor cells for extraction. The data were produced by immunoSEQ multiplex PCR, yet TCRdb's version contains in-frame clones alone and is incomplete. The sample consists of over 3,500 clones, 75% to 85% of them appearing once. CDR3 length: 12 amino acids. Germline CDR1 ENHRY, CDR2 SYGVKD. V was trimmed by 9 bases and J by 0 bases, leaving 3 bases between them. This rearrangement joins TRBV10-3 to TRBJ2-6; D is unclear. The sequenced sample was FFPE minimally invasive lung adenocarcinoma tissue. The sequence was obtained from a person aged 65-85 years with lung adenocarcinoma. CDR3 coding DNA: TGTGCCATAAACTCTGGGGCCAACGTCCTGACTTTC. It specifies CAINSGANVLTF.